This TCR beta chain was profiled in a study of response to subunit inactivated influenza vaccine. TCRdb used MiXCR to reprocess the RT-PCR reads, holding one entry per CDR3 protein. The sample has around 580,000 distinct CDR3 sequences, 14% seen once. This clonotype was seen a handful of times. Source: PBMCs from blood, taken 11 to 12 days after vaccination. The receptor was isolated from a man aged 50-59 years who received an inactivated influenza vaccine.

CDR3 bases: TGCGCCAGCAGCTCCACACCTGGGGCCAACGTCCTGACTTTC. Translating gives CASSSTPGANVLTF. The chain has TRBV5-1 and TRBJ2-6; D not resolved. The germline V gene has CDR1 SGHRS and CDR2 YFSETQ. This CDR3 contains 14 residues. Between the trimmed V and J ends, which lost 3 bases and 2 bases, there was a span of 6 bases.